Sequencing of this T cell receptor beta chain was carried out in a study of blood T cells in healthy people across ages. J gave up 12 bases and V 0 bases, and 7 bases lay outside the gene matches. The CDR3 sequence is 13 residues long. CDR1 and CDR2 from the germline V gene are LNHNV and YYDKDF (reference sequence). This clonotype appeared a few times. Its antigen is unknown. Each sample gave at least 7 million isolated PBMCs. A sample-barcoded 5' primer and a J-beta primer mix were used in a second PCR of roughly 7 to 11 cycles. Each CDR3 protein is one row after TCRdb ran MiXCR on the 5' RACE reads. Of 800,000 or so distinct CDR3 sequences listed, around 25% were seen once; the top ten hold around 3.6%. Study-wide findings and caveats: Strong correlation linked observed beta diversity and percent naive T cells.

The data were also submitted as part of a second study, on T cells of mothers and their children. Turning to that study: Every microgram of extracted RNA entered cDNA synthesis, roughly 1.4 ug per 15 ul. Related mother-child pairs shared slightly more overlap than unrelated pairs, but the difference was non-significant.

This chain uses TRBV15 with TRBJ2-7; 8 positions match TRBD1. The specimen sequenced was blood. The clonotype was recovered from a boy younger than 18 in good health. The CDR3 spells CATSRDRQGSVYF. As DNA, the CDR3 is TGTGCCACCAGCAGAGATAGACAGGGGAGTGTGTACTTC.